Below are 16 T cell receptor beta chains sequenced from a single sample in a study of cytomegalovirus exposure and HLA in healthy donors. Measured with immunoSEQ multiplex PCR; TCRdb has only the in-frame clones, and not every one. The sample lists over 85,000 clones; approximately 93% were seen once. What was sequenced was PBMCs. The receptors were sampled from a woman in her 30s in good health and CMV-seropositive.

The CDR3 loop is CASTMGAVSYNEQFF. In DNA form, the CDR3 reads TGTGCCAGCACCATGGGGGCGGTTTCCTACAATGAGCAGTTCTTC. V gene TRBV6-6 combines with J gene TRBJ2-1; a possible D gene is TRBD1 (6 bases). This CDR3 region has 15 residues. Germline CDR1 MNHNY, CDR2 SVGAGI (reference sequence). V gave up 7 bases and J gave up 1 base, with 14 bases separating them.

J is TRBJ2-1 and V is TRBV30; the match to TRBD1 covers 9 bases. This CDR3 region has 10 residues. The J segment lost 11 bases and the V segment lost 8 bases, leaving 4 bases of the junction unmatched. Germline V CDR1 and CDR2: GTSNPN, SVGIG (reference sequence). CDR3 sequence: CAGDRGKQFF. The CDR3 DNA is TGTGCCGGCGACAGGGGGAAGCAGTTCTTC.

The rearrangement uses TRBV6-1 and TRBJ1-2, with D perhaps matching TRBD1 (6 bases). CDR3 length: 12 residues. V shed 3 bases and J shed 4 bases, with 6 bases lying between them. Germline assignment: CDR1 MNHNS and CDR2 SASEGT. The CDR3: CASSETGYGYTF. CDR3 nucleotide sequence: TGTGCCAGCAGTGAGACAGGCTATGGCTACACCTTC.

This clone was detected only once. The CDR3 region has the DNA TGCAGCGTTGAGGGGACAATCGGGTTGGGACTAGACTCCTACAATGAGCAGTTCTTC. Translating it yields CSVEGTIGLGLDSYNEQFF. V gene TRBV29-1 combines with J gene TRBJ2-1; TRBD2 matches at 8 bases. With V trimmed by 3 bases and J by 0 bases, 16 bases remained unmatched. Germline-derived CDR1 and CDR2 are SQVTM and ANQGSEA. The CDR3 consists of 19 residues.

The J gene is TRBJ2-1, the V gene TRBV10-2, with 10 nucleotides matching TRBD2. The J segment lost 2 bases and the V segment lost 3 bases, leaving 4 bases of the junction unmatched. Germline assignment: CDR1 WSHSY and CDR2 SAAADI. The CDR3 contains 16 residues. CDR3: CASSDRSGRAYNEQFF. The CDR3 DNA sequence: TGCGCCAGCAGTGATAGGAGCGGGAGGGCCTACAATGAGCAGTTCTTC.

This clone was observed once. The chain employs TRBV7-2 and TRBJ2-3, with unresolved D. Germline CDR1 and CDR2: SGHTA and FQGNSA. CDR3 length: 12 residues. V lost 5 bases to trimming and J lost 6 bases, with 9 bases between them. The DNA of the CDR3 is TGTGCCAGCAGCCCCTCCCTCGATACGCAGTATTTT. It codes for CASSPSLDTQYF.

This clone has a single count. V and J are TRBV6-5 and TRBJ2-1; 9 nucleotides agree with TRBD1. J was trimmed by 7 bases and V by 4 bases; bases with no gene match: 11. The CDR3 sequence is 16 residues long. The germline V gene encodes CDR1 MNHEY and CDR2 SVGAGI. In nucleotides, the CDR3 is TGTGCCAGCAGTTTATCCGGGACAGGGCGCTTTAATGAGCAGTTCTTC. This gives the protein CASSLSGTGRFNEQFF.

The chain carries TRBV6-4 and TRBJ1-2; D is unclear. V lost 6 bases and J 7 bases, leaving 18 bases between the germline ends. This CDR3 is built from 14 residues. Per germline, CDR1 MRHNA and CDR2 SNTAGT. The CDR3 nucleotides are TGTGCCAGCAGGCCGGGGATAACTTTTTCTGGCTACACCTTC. Translated, it gives CASRPGITFSGYTF.

The chain combines TRBV4-3 with TRBJ2-1, with 14 bases lining up with TRBD2. The length of the CDR3 is 19 residues. V shed 1 base, J shed 5 bases, and the junction held 10 bases outside the gene matches. Per germline, CDR1 LGHNA and CDR2 YSLEER. CDR3 DNA sequence: TGCGCCAGCAGCCAAGCCAGACTAGCGGGAGGGCCGCGTGACAATGAGCAGTTCTTC. Protein: CASSQARLAGGPRDNEQFF.

This chain connects TRBV2 to TRBJ2-5; 7 bases align to TRBD1. The V and J ends lost 5 bases and 1 base, in that order; junction bases with no gene match: 7. The CDR3 runs to 15 residues. Germline CDR1 and CDR2: SNHLY and FYNNEI. The CDR3 DNA sequence: TGTGCCAGCAGTTTAACCCGGGACAGCCAAGAGACCCAGTACTTC. It specifies CASSLTRDSQETQYF.

This sequence joins TRBV10-3 and TRBJ2-1; D is perhaps TRBD1 (6 bases). V dropped 3 bases and J dropped 4 bases, with 7 bases sitting between them. Per the germline V gene, CDR1 is ENHRY and CDR2 is SYGVKD. The CDR3 extends over 13 amino acids. The CDR3 reads CAISERGYNEQFF. Here the CDR3 DNA reads TGTGCCATCAGTGAAAGGGGGTACAATGAGCAGTTCTTC.

This sequence joins TRBV4-3 and TRBJ2-7; 8 bases fit TRBD2. Germline CDR1 is LGHNA and CDR2 is YSLEER. The CDR3 runs 15 residues. With V trimmed by 4 bases and J by 2 bases, 7 bases remained unmatched. CDR3 region: CASSLTSGATYEQYF. The DNA of the CDR3 is TGCGCCAGCAGCCTCACTAGCGGAGCTACCTACGAGCAGTACTTC.

The chain employs TRBV6-5 and TRBJ1-1; TRBD1 might be the D (6 bases). CDR1 is MNHEY and CDR2 is SVGAGI in the germline V gene. The V end lost 2 bases, the J end lost 6 bases, and 16 bases lay between the germline ends. There are 15 residues in the CDR3. CDR3 residues: CASSYRGLGAPEAFF. The DNA of the CDR3 is TGTGCCAGCAGTTACAGAGGTTTGGGGGCCCCTGAAGCTTTCTTT.

The V call is TRBV11-3, the J call TRBJ2-3; 8 bases align to TRBD2. CDR1 and CDR2 from the germline V gene are SGHNT and YENEEA. J lost 1 base, V lost 4 bases, and 7 bases had no gene match. The CDR3 has 16 amino acids. CDR3: CASSSRTSRGTDTQYF. The CDR3 DNA reads TGTGCCAGCAGCTCACGGACTAGCAGAGGCACAGATACGCAGTATTTT.

The V gene is TRBV19, the J gene TRBJ2-7; possible D gene TRBD2, 6 bases. The CDR3 has 15 residues. Looked up from germline, CDR1 is LNHDA and CDR2 is SQIVND (reference sequence). V lost 5 bases to trimming and J lost 3 bases, with 17 bases between them. CDR3 protein: CASSPLGGKGYEQYF. CDR3 nucleotide sequence: TGTGCCAGTAGTCCCTTGGGCGGGAAGGGCTACGAGCAGTACTTC.

The gene calls are TRBV2 and TRBJ2-4, with 14 positions matching TRBD2. Germline V gene data show CDR1 as SNHLY and CDR2 as FYNNEI. After removal of 3 bases from V and 1 base from J, the junction contained 11 bases not matched to a gene. CDR3 length equals 20 residues. For the CDR3, the DNA is TGTGCCAGCAGTGAGACATCGGGACTAGCGGGAGTTGGGGCCAAAAACATTCAGTACTTC. This gives the protein CASSETSGLAGVGAKNIQYF.